The entry that follows covers one T cell receptor (beta chain) sequence. Its specificity is unknown. These data come from a study of PD-L1 blockade in urothelial cancer. About the study: Blood analysis occurred 3 weeks (second dose) and 6 weeks after treatment start.

Repertoires were generated with immunoSEQ multiplex PCR, while TCRdb's copy carries only in-frame clones and drops some. The data contain tens of thousands of clones, over 75% of them seen just once; the ten biggest clones take up around 7.7%. Study-level results: Pretreatment TCR clonality in blood, when below the median, was predictive of better survival.

A total of 1 to 8 samples per patient were collected pretreatment and on-treatment. This specimen consisted of PBMCs, obtained around atezolizumab (anti-PD-L1) treatment. The clonotype originates from a man aged 65 to 79 with urothelial cancer.

The CDR3 is CSVAAGPYEQYF. The CDR3 bases are TGCAGCGTTGCAGCAGGGCCCTACGAGCAGTACTTC. The V and J genes are TRBV29-1 and TRBJ2-7; tentatively, D is TRBD1 (5 bases). The V gene's germline CDR1 is SQVTM and CDR2 ANQGSEA. The CDR3 extends over 12 amino acids. With 4 bases removed from V and 2 bases from J, the gap between germline ends came to 9 bases.